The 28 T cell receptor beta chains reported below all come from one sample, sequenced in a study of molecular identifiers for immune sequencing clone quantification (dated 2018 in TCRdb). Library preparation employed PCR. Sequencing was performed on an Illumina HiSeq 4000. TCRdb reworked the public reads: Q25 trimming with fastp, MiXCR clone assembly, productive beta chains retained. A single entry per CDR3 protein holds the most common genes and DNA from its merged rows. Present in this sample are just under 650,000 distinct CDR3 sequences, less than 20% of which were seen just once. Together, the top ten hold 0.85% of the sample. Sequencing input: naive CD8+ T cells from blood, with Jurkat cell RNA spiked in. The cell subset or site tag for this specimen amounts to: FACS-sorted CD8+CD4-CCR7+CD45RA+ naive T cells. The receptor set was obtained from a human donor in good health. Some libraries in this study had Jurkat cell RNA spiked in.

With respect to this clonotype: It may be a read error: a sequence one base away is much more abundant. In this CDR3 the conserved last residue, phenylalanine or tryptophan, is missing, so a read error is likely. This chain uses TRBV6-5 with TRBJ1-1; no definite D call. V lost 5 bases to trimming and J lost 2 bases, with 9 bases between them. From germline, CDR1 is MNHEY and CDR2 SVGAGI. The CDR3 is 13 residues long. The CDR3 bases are TGTGCCAGCAGTCGACATCTAAACACTGAAGCTTTCTCT. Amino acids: CASSRHLNTEAFS.

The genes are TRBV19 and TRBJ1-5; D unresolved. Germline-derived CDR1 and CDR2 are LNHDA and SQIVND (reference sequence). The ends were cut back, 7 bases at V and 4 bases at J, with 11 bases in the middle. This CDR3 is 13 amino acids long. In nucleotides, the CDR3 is TGTGCCAGTAACCCTCAGAAGAATCAGCCCCAGCATTTT. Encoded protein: CASNPQKNQPQHF.

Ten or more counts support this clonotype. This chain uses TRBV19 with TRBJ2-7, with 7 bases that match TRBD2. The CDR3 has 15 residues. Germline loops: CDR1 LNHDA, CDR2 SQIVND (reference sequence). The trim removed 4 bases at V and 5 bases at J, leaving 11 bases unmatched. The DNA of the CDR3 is TGTGCCAGTAGTAGCGAGCCGGGACTAATCGACGAGCAGTACTTC. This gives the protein CASSSEPGLIDEQYF.

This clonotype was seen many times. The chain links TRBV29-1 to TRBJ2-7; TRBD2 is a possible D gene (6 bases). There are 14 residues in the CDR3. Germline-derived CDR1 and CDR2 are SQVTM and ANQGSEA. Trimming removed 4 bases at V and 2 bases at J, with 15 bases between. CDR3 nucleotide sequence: TGCAGCGTTGGTAGCGGCCTGGGCCCCTACGAGCAGTACTTC. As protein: CSVGSGLGPYEQYF.

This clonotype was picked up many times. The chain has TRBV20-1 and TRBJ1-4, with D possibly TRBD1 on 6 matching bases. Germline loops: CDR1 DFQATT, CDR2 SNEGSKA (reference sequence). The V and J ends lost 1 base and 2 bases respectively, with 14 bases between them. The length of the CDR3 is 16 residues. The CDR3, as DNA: TGCAGTGCTAGAGTGAGAGGGGGGGCCACTAATGAAAAACTGTTTTTT. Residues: CSARVRGGATNEKLFF.

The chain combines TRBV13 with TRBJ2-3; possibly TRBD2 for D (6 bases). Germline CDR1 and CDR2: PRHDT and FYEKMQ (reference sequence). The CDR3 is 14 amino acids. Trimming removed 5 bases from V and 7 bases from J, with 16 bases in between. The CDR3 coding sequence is TGTGCCAGCAGCCTTGGGACTCTAATGAATACGCAGTATTTT. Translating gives CASSLGTLMNTQYF.

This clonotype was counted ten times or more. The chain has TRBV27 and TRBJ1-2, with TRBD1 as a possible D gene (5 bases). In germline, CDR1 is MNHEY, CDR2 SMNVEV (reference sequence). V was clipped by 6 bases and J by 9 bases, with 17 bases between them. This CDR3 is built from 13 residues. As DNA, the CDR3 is TGTGCCAGCAGCAATACAGGCTTTAGAAGCTACACCTTC. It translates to CASSNTGFRSYTF.

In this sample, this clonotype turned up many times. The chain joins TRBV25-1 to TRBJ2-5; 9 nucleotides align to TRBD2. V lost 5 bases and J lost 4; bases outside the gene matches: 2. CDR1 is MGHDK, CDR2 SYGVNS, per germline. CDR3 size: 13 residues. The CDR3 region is CASSLLAGETQYF. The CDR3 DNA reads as TGTGCCAGCAGTTTACTAGCGGGAGAGACCCAGTACTTC.

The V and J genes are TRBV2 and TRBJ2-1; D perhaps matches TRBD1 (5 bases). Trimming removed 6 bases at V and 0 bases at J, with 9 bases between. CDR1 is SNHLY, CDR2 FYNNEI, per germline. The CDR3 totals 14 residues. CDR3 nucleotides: TGTGCCAGCAGACAAGACAGCTCCTACAATGAGCAGTTCTTC. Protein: CASRQDSSYNEQFF.

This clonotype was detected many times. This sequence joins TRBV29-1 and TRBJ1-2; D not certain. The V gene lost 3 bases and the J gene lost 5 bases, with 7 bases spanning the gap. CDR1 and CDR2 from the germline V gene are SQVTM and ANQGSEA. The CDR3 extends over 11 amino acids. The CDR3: CSVDSFYGYTF. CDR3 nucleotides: TGCAGCGTTGACTCCTTTTATGGCTACACCTTC.

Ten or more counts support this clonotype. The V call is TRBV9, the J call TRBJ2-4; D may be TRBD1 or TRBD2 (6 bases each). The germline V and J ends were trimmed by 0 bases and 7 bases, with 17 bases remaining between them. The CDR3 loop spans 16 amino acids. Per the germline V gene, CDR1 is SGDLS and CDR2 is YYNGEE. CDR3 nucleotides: TGTGCCAGCAGCGTAGATGGTTGGGGGGCTAGGAACATTCAGTACTTC. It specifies CASSVDGWGARNIQYF.

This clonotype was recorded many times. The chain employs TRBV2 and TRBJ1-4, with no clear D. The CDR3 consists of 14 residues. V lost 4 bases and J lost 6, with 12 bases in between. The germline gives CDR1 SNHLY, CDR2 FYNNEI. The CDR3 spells CASSGFIGDEKLFF. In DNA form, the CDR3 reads TGTGCCAGCAGTGGATTTATTGGGGATGAAAAACTGTTTTTT.

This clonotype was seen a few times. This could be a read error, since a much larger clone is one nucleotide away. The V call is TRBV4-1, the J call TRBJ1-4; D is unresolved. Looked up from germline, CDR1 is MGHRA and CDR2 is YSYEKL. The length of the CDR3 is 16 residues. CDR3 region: CASSQVELGPNEELFF. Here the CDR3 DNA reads TGCGCCAGCAGCCAAGTGGAATTAGGGCCTAATGAAGAACTGTTTTTT.

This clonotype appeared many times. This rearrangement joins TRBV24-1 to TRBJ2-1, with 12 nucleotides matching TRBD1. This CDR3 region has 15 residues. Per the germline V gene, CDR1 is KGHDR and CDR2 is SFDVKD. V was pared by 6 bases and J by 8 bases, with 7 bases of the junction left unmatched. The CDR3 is CATSIGTGGFDEQFF. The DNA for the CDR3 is TGTGCCACCAGTATCGGGACAGGGGGCTTTGATGAGCAGTTCTTC.

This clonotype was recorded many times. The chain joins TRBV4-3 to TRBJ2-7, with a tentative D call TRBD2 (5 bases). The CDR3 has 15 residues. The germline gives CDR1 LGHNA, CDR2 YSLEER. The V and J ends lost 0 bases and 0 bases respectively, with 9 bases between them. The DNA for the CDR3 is TGCGCCAGCAGCCAAGATGGGCGGGCCTCCTACGAGCAGTACTTC. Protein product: CASSQDGRASYEQYF.

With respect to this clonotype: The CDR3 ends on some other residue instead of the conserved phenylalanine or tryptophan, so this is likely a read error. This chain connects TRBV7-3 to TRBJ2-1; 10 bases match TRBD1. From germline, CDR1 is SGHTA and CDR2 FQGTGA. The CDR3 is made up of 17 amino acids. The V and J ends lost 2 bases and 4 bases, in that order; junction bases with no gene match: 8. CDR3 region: CASSLGGQGSSYNEQFL. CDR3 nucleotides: TGTGCCAGCAGCTTAGGGGGACAGGGGTCGAGTTACAATGAGCAGTTCCTC.

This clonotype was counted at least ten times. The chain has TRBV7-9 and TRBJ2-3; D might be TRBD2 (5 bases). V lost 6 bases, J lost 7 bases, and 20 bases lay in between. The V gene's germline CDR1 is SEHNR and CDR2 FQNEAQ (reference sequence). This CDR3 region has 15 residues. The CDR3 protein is CASSSTAEGANTQYF. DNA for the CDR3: TGTGCCAGCAGTTCGACGGCCGAGGGAGCAAATACGCAGTATTTT.

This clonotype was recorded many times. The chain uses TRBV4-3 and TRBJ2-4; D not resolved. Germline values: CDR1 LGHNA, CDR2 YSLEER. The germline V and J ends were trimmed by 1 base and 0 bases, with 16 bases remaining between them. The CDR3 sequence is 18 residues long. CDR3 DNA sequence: TGCGCCAGCAGCCAAGTTTTTCTTGCAAATGTAGCCAAAAACATTCAGTACTTC. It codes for CASSQVFLANVAKNIQYF.

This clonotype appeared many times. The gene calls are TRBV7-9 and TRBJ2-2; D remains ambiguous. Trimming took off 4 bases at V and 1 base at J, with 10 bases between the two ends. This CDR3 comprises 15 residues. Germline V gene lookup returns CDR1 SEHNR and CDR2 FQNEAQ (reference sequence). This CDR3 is CASSSFGWNTGELFF. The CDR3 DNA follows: TGTGCCAGCAGCTCGTTCGGGTGGAACACCGGGGAGCTGTTTTTT.

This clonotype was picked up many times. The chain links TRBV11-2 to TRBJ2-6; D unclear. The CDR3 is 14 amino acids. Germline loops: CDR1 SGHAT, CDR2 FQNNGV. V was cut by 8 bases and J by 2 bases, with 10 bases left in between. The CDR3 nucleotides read TGTGCCAGCGGGATAGGGACTGGGGCCAACGTCCTGACTTTC. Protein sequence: CASGIGTGANVLTF.

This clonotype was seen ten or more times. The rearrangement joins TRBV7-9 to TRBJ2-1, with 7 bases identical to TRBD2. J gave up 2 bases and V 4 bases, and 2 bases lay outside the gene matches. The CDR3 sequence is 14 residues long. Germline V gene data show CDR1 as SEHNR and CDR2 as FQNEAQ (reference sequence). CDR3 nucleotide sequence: TGTGCCAGCAGCTGGGGGGGGGCCTACAATGAGCAGTTCTTC. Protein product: CASSWGGAYNEQFF.

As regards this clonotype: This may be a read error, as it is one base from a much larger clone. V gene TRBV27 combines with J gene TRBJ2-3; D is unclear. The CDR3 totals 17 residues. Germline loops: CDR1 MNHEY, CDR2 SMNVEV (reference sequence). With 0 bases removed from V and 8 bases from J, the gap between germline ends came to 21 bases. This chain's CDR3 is CASSLSIFGGQSITQYF. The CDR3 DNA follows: TGTGCCAGCAGTTTATCGATCTTTGGTGGCCAGTCGATTACGCAGTATTTT.

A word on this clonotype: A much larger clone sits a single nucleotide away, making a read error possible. CDR3 bases: TGTGCCAGCAGCGCCCTGCAGAGCGAAGATTTTAACACTGAAGCTTTCTTT. Amino acids: CASSALQSEDFNTEAFF. This rearrangement joins TRBV3-1 to TRBJ1-1; D ambiguous. CDR1 and CDR2 from the germline V gene are LGHDT and YNNKEL (reference sequence). The CDR3 loop spans 17 amino acids. V lost 5 bases and J lost 2, with 21 bases in between.

The CDR3 nucleotides read TGCACCACCCCGGGCCCCCGACAGTATGGCTACACCTTC. Protein product: CTTPGPRQYGYTF. This chain uses TRBV1 with TRBJ1-2; the table's D call, TRBD1, was not checked against the DNA. TRBV1 is a pseudogene segment. The CDR3 runs to 13 residues.

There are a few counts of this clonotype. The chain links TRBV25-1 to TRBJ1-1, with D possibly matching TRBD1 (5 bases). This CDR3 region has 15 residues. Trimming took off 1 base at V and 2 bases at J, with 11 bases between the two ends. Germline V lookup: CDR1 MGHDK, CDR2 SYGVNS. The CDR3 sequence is CASSEWGTENTEAFF. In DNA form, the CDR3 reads TGTGCCAGCAGTGAATGGGGGACGGAAAACACTGAAGCTTTCTTT.

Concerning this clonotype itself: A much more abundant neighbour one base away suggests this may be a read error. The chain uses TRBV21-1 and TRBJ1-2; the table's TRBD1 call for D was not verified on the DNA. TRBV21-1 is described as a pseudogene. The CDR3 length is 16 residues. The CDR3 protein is CASSPRADERAIDYTF. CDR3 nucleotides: TGTGCCAGCAGCCCCCGGGCCGACGAACGTGCAATCGACTACACCTTC.

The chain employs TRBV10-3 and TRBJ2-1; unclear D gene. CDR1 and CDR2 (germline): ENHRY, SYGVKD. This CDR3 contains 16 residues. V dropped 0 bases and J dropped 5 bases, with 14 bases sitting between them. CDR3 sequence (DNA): TGTGCCATCAGTGAGTCGTTTGGTACTGCCCACAATGAGCAGTTCTTC. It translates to CAISESFGTAHNEQFF.

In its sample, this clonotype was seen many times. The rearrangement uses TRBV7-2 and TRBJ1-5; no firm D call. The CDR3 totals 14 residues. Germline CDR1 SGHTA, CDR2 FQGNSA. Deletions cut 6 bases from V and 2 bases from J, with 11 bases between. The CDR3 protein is CASRPALGNQPQHF. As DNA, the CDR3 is TGTGCCAGCAGACCAGCCTTGGGCAATCAGCCCCAGCATTTT.